What follows describes a single T cell receptor beta chain. Its antigen remains unidentified. Every patient underwent thyroid surgery untreated. Authors' analysis steps: A distant-metastasis classifier for papillary thyroid cancer was built using CDR3 differences across clinicopathological groups. TCRdb re-analyzed the PCR reads using MiXCR. The V and J calls here are based on TCRdb, not the publication. The table shows fewer than 20,000 clones, with 22% occurring only once. The data stem from a study of metastatic and nonmetastatic thyroid tumors. Whole-study context: The study looked at repertoires side by side in blood and in tumor or nodule tissue from malignant and benign thyroid patients.

Overall study findings and caveats: In blood and tumor, TCR beta diversity was reportedly significantly higher in malignant thyroid tumors than in benign nodules.

The V end was cut by 1 base, the J end by 2 bases, with 9 bases between. In germline, CDR1 is MNHNS, CDR2 SASEGT. The CDR3 spans 14 residues. The sequenced material came from adjacent normal tissue. V is TRBV6-1 and J is TRBJ2-7, with a tentative D call TRBD2 (6 bases). This TCR derives from a female donor with papillary thyroid cancer or a benign thyroid nodule (not recorded which). Some clones in this sample may be carry-over from other donors' samples. The CDR3 sequence is CASSEGRGPYEQYF. CDR3 sequence (DNA): TGTGCCAGCAGTGAAGGGCGGGGCCCCTACGAGCAGTACTTC.